The clone carrying this T cell receptor (beta chain) was recorded a few times. Its specificity is not known. V was cut by 0 bases and J by 2 bases, with 5 bases left in between. CDR1 is KGHSH and CDR2 is LQKENI in the germline V gene. The CDR3 is 14 residues long. The study enrolled patients aged 18 to 65 with newly diagnosed hyperthyroidism of under 2 months' duration. It was RNA transcripts that yielded the amplified TCR beta CDR3 regions. First-round RT-PCR with HTBI primers amplified the TCR CDR3 region. Using its own MiXCR run on the multiplex PCR reads, TCRdb lists one record per CDR3 protein. In the table there are 500,000 to 600,000 distinct CDR3 sequences, 15% to 20% of which are singletons. This entry belongs to a study of T cells in Graves' hyperthyroidism and ophthalmopathy. General observations from the study: The majority of expanded thyroid clonotypes above 0.001 also appeared in blood.

The sequenced sample was blood. This chain links TRBV18 with TRBJ1-3, with a possible D match to TRBD1 (5 bases). This sequence was found in a woman between 18 and 29 years old with Graves' hyperthyroidism. CDR3 sequence (DNA): TGTGCCAGCTCACCACCGACAGCTGGAAACACCATATATTTT. Its translation is CASSPPTAGNTIYF.